The TCR beta chain described here comes from a study of long-term antiretroviral therapy in people with HIV. Findings and caveats of the study: Whereas controls had wider CDR3 length ranges, HIV repertoires had narrower ones. The study lacked data on ART adherence, viral resistance or therapy changes. Clonal populations expanded prior to ART predominated within the repertoire at all time points.

On this clone itself: What it binds is not known.

Running of the v3.0 immunoSEQ assay took place at survey level. The table came from immunoSEQ multiplex PCR; TCRdb's copy has only in-frame clones and leaves some out. The repertoire holds 20,000 to 25,000 clones, around 69% seen once, with 12% in the top ten. Sample: unsorted PBMCs, taken less than 1.8 years before starting antiretroviral therapy. This clonotype was sampled from a woman aged 40-49 years with HIV.

The CDR3 DNA follows: TGTGCCAGCAGCGTTTCAGGGGATATCTCCTACAATGAGCAGTTCTTC. Translating it yields CASSVSGDISYNEQFF. J is TRBJ2-1 and V is TRBV9, with D possibly matching TRBD1 (6 bases). Germline V gene lookup returns CDR1 SGDLS and CDR2 YYNGEE. V shed 2 bases and J shed 0 bases, with 12 bases lying between them. The CDR3 is made up of 16 amino acids.